This TCR beta chain emerged from a study of CD8 T cells in ankylosing spondylitis. General observations from the study: In peripheral blood, disease-linked CD8+ clones occurred at relatively low frequencies. Blood from ankylosing spondylitis patients appeared to carry a characteristic roughly eight-variant TCR beta motif.

MiXCR, run by TCRdb on the 5' RACE reads, gives a single entry per CDR3 protein. The table shows 25,000 to 30,000 distinct CDR3 sequences, with roughly 7.9% occurring only once. V lost 3 bases, J lost 6 bases, and 14 bases lay in between. Germline-derived CDR1 and CDR2 are DFQATT and SNEGSKA (reference sequence). The CDR3 length is 14 residues. This clonotype has more than one count but fewer than ten. The antigen is undetermined. This sequence originates from a male donor with ankylosing spondylitis or in good health (not recorded which). The chain carries TRBV20-1 and TRBJ2-2; no definite D call. Source material: blood. CDR3 in DNA: TGCAGTGCTAGTGGAGATATTTTCCCCGGGGAGCTGTTTTTT. This translates into CSASGDIFPGELFF.